This section outlines one T cell receptor beta chain sequence together with its context. The record originates from a study of blood T cell repertoires in COVID-19. Study background: PBMCs, B-cell-depleted T cells, or T cells were the source of the cDNA or gDNA that made up the material.

In Seattle, patients joined the study during active infection and were tracked longitudinally. Original processing methods: Estimates of nucleated cell counts were drawn from the amplification of reference gene primers. Sequencing was performed with immunoSEQ multiplex PCR; in TCRdb, only in-frame clones are kept and a portion is missing. V and J calls and clone size follow that table, whereas D and trimming were derived from the DNA. The profile shows around 120,000 clones, 90% of them singletons. The length of the CDR3 is 16 residues. Deletions cut 0 bases from V and 8 bases from J, with 16 bases between. Per the germline V gene, CDR1 is LGHNA and CDR2 is YSLEER.

What was sequenced was peripheral blood. The chain is built from TRBV4-3 and TRBJ1-4; weak D call: TRBD1 (6 bases). The receptor was derived from a woman aged 55-69 years with COVID-19, enrolled during active disease. This CDR3 is CASSQEPSRGEEKLFF. CDR3 DNA sequence: TGCGCCAGCAGCCAAGAGCCGAGCAGGGGAGAGGAAAAACTGTTTTTT.